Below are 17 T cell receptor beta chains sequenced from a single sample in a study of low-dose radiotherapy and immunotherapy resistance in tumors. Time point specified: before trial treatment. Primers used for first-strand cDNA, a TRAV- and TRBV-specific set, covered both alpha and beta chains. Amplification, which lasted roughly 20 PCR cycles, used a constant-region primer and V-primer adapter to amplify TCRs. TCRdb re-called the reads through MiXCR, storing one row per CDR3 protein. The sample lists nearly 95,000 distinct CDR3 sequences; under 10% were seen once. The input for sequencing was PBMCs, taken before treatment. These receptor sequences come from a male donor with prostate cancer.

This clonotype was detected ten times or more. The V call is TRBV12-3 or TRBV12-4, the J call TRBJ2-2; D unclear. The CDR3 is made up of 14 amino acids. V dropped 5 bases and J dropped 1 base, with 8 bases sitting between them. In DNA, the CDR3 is TGTGCCAGCAGTCCCCTCTTGAACACCGGGGAGCTGTTTTTT. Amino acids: CASSPLLNTGELFF.

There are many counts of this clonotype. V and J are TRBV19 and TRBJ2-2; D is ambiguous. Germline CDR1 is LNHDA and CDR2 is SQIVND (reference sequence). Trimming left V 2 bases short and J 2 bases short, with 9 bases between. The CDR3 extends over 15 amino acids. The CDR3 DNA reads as TGTGCCAGTAGTATAATGTCAGGAAACACCGGGGAGCTGTTTTTT. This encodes CASSIMSGNTGELFF. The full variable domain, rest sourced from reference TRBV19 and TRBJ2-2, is DGGITQSPKYLFRKEGQNVTLSCEQNLNHDAMYWYRQDPGQGLRLIYYSQIVNDFQKGDIAEGYSVSREKKESFPLTVTSAQKNPTAFYLCASSIMSGNTGELFFGEGSRLTVL.

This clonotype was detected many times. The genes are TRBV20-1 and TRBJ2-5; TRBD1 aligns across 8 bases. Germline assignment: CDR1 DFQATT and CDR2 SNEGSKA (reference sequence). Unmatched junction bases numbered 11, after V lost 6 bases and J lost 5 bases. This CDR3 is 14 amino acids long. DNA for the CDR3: TGCAGTGCAGCCGGGACAGGTACTAAGGAGACCCAGTACTTC. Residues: CSAAGTGTKETQYF.

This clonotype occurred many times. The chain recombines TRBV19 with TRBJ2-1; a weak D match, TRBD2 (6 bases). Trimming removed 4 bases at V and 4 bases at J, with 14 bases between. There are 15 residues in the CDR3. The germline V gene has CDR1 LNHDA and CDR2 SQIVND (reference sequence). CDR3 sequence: CASSTFGAGYNEQFF. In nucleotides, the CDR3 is TGTGCCAGTAGTACCTTTGGAGCGGGTTACAATGAGCAGTTCTTC.

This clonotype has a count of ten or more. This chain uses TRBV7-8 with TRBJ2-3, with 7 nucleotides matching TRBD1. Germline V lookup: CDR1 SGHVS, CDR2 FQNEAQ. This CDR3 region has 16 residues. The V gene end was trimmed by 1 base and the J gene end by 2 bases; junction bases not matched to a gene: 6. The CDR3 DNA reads TGTGCCAGCAGCTTAGTGGTCGACAGGGACACAGATACGCAGTATTTT. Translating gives CASSLVVDRDTDTQYF.

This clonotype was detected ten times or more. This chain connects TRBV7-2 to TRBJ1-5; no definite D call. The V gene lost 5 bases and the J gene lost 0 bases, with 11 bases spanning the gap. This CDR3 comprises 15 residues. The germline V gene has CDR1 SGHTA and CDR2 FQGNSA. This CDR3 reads CASSETMNSNQPQHF. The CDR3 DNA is TGTGCCAGCAGCGAAACGATGAATAGCAATCAGCCCCAGCATTTT.

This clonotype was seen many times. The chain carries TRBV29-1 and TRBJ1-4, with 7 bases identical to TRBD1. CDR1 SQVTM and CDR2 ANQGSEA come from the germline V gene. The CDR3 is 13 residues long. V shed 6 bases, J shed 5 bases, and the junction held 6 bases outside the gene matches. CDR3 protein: CSVRDSPNEKLFF. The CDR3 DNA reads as TGCAGCGTGAGGGACAGTCCCAATGAAAAACTGTTTTTT.

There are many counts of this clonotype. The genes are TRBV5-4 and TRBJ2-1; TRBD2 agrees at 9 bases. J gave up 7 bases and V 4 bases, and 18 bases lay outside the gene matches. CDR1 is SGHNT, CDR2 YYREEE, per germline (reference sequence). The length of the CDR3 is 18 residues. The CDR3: CASSPGKVAGGQINEQFF. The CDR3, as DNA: TGTGCCAGCAGCCCCGGAAAAGTTGCGGGAGGGCAAATTAATGAGCAGTTCTTC.

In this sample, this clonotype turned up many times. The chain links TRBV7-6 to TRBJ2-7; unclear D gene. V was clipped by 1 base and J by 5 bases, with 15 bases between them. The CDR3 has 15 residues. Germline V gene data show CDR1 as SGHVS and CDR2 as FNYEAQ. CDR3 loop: CASSLDGSPSDEQYF. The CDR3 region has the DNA TGTGCCAGCAGCTTAGATGGCAGTCCCTCGGACGAGCAGTACTTC.

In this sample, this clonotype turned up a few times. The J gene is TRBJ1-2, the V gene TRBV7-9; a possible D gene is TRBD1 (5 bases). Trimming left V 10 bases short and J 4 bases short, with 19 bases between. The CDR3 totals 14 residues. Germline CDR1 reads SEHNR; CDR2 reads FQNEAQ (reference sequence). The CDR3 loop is CAIPGSGTGYGYTF. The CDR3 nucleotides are TGTGCCATTCCCGGGTCGGGGACCGGCTATGGCTACACCTTC. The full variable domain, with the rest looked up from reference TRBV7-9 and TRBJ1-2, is DTGVSQNPRHKITKRGQNVTFRCDPISEHNRLYWYRQTLGQGPEFLTYFQNEAQLEKSRLLSDRFSAERPKGSFSTLEIQRTEQGDSAMYLCAIPGSGTGYGYTFGSGTRLTVV.

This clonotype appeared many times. Here the CDR3 reads CSAYSPEGWIYEQYF. The DNA of the CDR3 is TGCAGTGCTTATTCCCCTGAGGGGTGGATTTACGAGCAGTACTTC. This sequence joins TRBV20-1 and TRBJ2-7, with D perhaps being TRBD1 or TRBD2 (5 bases each). Germline-derived CDR1 and CDR2 are DFQATT and SNEGSKA (reference sequence). V lost 5 bases to trimming and J lost 4 bases, with 21 bases between them. The length of the CDR3 is 15 residues.

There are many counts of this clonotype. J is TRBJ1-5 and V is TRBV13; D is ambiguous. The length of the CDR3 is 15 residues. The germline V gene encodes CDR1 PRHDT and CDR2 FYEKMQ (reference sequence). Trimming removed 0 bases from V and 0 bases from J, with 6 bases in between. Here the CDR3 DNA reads TGTGCCAGCAGCTTAGGTTCTCATAGCAATCAGCCCCAGCATTTT. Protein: CASSLGSHSNQPQHF.

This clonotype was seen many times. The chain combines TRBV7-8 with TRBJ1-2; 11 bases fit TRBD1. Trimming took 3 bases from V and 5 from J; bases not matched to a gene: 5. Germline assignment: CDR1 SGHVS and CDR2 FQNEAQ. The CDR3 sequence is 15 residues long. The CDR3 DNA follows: TGTGCCAGCAGCTTCGGGGACAGGGGGTTGTATGGCTACACCTTC. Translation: CASSFGDRGLYGYTF.

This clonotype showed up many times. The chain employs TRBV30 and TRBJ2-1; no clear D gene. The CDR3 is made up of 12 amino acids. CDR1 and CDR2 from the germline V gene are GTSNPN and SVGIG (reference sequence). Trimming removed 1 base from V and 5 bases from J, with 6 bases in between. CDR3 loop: CAWSDNNNEQFF. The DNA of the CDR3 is TGTGCCTGGAGTGACAACAACAATGAGCAGTTCTTC.

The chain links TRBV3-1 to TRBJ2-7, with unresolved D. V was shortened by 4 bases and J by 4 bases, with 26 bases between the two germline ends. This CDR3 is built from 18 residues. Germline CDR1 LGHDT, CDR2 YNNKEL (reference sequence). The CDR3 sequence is CASSPRGFVPRRLYEQYF. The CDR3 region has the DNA TGTGCCAGCAGCCCCAGAGGTTTTGTGCCTAGGCGGTTGTACGAGCAGTACTTC.

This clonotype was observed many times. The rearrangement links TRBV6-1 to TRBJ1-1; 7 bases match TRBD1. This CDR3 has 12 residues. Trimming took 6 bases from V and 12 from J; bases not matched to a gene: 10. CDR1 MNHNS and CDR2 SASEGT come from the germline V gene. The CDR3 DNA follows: TGTGCCAGCAGAGTGGGACAGTCACAATCTTTCTTT. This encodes CASRVGQSQSFF.

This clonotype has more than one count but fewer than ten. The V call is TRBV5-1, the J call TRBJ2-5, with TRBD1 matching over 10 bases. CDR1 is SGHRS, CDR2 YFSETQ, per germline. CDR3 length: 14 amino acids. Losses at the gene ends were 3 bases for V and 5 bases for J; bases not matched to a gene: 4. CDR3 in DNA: TGCGCCAGCAGCTCGACAGGGGGCGATGAGACCCAGTACTTC. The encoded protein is CASSSTGGDETQYF.